These 11 T cell receptor beta chains were all obtained from the same sample, sequenced in a study of early stage breast cancer tumors. Repertoires were generated with immunoSEQ multiplex PCR, while TCRdb's copy carries only in-frame clones and drops some. The table has some 6,000 clones, 70% seen once. Material for sequencing was normal breast tissue next to the tumor. The receptors shown here come from a person aged 60 to 70 with breast cancer.

The chain employs TRBV28 and TRBJ2-1, with 9 bases aligning to TRBD1. The germline V gene encodes CDR1 MDHEN and CDR2 SYDVKM. The junction had 11 bases not matched to a gene; V was cut back by 6 bases and J by 8 bases. The CDR3 has 15 amino acids. CDR3: CASSRIGTGNDEQFF. The CDR3 coding sequence is TGTGCCAGCAGCAGAATAGGGACAGGGAATGATGAGCAGTTCTTC.

The CDR3 coding sequence is TGTGCCTGGACCGTGGAGGGGCACGCAGATACGCAGTATTTT. As protein: CAWTVEGHADTQYF. This chain connects TRBV30 to TRBJ2-3; D may be TRBD2 (6 bases). V was cut by 4 bases and J by 4 bases, with 15 bases left in between. Germline loops: CDR1 GTSNPN, CDR2 SVGIG (reference sequence). This CDR3 has 14 amino acids.

The V gene is TRBV28, the J gene TRBJ1-5, with TRBD1 identical over 7 bases. The CDR3 is 15 residues long. From germline, CDR1 is MDHEN and CDR2 SYDVKM. The CDR3 sequence: CASKNRGGSRQPQHF. The CDR3 DNA reads TGTGCTTCTAAAAACAGGGGAGGGAGTAGGCAGCCCCAGCATTTT.

This chain uses TRBV11-2 with TRBJ2-5; D might be TRBD1 (5 bases). Germline-derived CDR1 and CDR2 are SGHAT and FQNNGV. Deletions cut 2 bases from V and 2 bases from J, with 6 bases between. The CDR3 is 13 amino acids. CDR3 in DNA: TGTGCCAGCAGCTTATACAGGCAAGAGACCCAGTACTTC. Amino acid sequence: CASSLYRQETQYF.

The chain recombines TRBV4-1 with TRBJ1-4, with 10 bases matching TRBD1. V lost 2 bases, J lost 7 bases, and 10 bases stayed unmatched. The CDR3 is 17 residues long. CDR1 is MGHRA and CDR2 is YSYEKL in the germline V gene. CDR3 nucleotide sequence: TGCGCCAGCAGCCAACTACCCGGGACAGGGGCGGGTGAAAAACTGTTTTTT. This gives the protein CASSQLPGTGAGEKLFF.

The genes are TRBV7-3 and TRBJ2-3; perhaps TRBD2 as D (5 bases). Trimming pared 5 bases from V and 2 bases from J, leaving 20 bases between. Germline V CDR1 and CDR2: SGHTA, FQGTGA. This CDR3 spans 17 amino acids. CDR3 sequence (DNA): TGTGCCAGCAGCGCGCGGACTGGAGTGGGAGTCACAGATACGCAGTATTTT. Translating it yields CASSARTGVGVTDTQYF.

The chain combines TRBV5-6 with TRBJ2-6; the match to TRBD1 covers 10 bases. After removal of 7 bases from V and 4 bases from J, the junction contained 8 bases not matched to a gene. The germline CDR1 and CDR2 sequences are SGHDT and YYEEEE. The CDR3 extends over 16 amino acids. This CDR3 reads CASWGTGARGANVLTF. In DNA, the CDR3 is TGTGCCAGCTGGGGGACAGGGGCAAGAGGGGCCAACGTCCTGACTTTC.

The rearrangement joins TRBV28 to TRBJ2-3, with D uncertain. The V end lost 1 base, the J end lost 2 bases, and 4 bases lay between the germline ends. The CDR3 spans 13 residues. Germline V gene sequence: CDR1 MDHEN, CDR2 SYDVKM. The CDR3 sequence: CASSLSNTDTQYF. The CDR3, as DNA: TGTGCCAGCAGTTTATCTAACACAGATACGCAGTATTTT. Variable domain in full (rest from reference TRBV28 and TRBJ2-3): DVKVTQSSRYLVKRTGEKVFLECVQDMDHENMFWYRQDPGLGLRLIYFSYDVKMKEKGDIPEGYSVSREKKERFSLILESASTNQTSMYLCASSLSNTDTQYFGPGTRLTVL.

V is TRBV19 and J is TRBJ1-1; 8 bases agree with TRBD1. V lost 7 bases to trimming and J lost 1 base; unmatched junction nucleotides: 5. Germline V lookup: CDR1 LNHDA, CDR2 SQIVND (reference sequence). The CDR3 runs to 14 residues. Written as DNA, the CDR3 is TGTGCCAGTAAGGACAGGGCGTCGAACACTGAAGCTTTCTTT. This sequence encodes CASKDRASNTEAFF.

The rearrangement uses TRBV19 and TRBJ1-5, with D possibly matching TRBD1 (5 bases). The CDR3 totals 15 residues. Deletions cut 9 bases from V and 2 bases from J, with 17 bases between. Germline-derived CDR1 and CDR2 are LNHDA and SQIVND (reference sequence). The DNA for the CDR3 is TGTGCCAGCCAGGACATACCCTATGGCAATCAGCCCCAGCATTTT. Its translation: CASQDIPYGNQPQHF. Full variable domain (remainder filled in from reference TRBV19 and TRBJ1-5): DGGITQSPKYLFRKEGQNVTLSCEQNLNHDAMYWYRQDPGQGLRLIYYSQIVNDFQKGDIAEGYSVSREKKESFPLTVTSAQKNPTAFYLCASQDIPYGNQPQHFGDGTRLSIL.

This chain uses TRBV18 with TRBJ2-3, with 8 positions matching TRBD2. J gave up 1 base and V 3 bases, and 9 bases lay outside the gene matches. Germline V gene lookup returns CDR1 KGHSH and CDR2 LQKENI. The CDR3 is 17 amino acids. The CDR3 DNA reads as TGTGCCAGCTCACCTCGGCCAGCGGGAGCGGGCACAGATACGCAGTATTTT. This sequence encodes CASSPRPAGAGTDTQYF.